These 20 T cell receptor beta chains share one sample of origin, sequenced in a study of CD8 T cells in ankylosing spondylitis. Study observations and caveats: Among TCR beta sequences, a motif of eight highly homologous variants appeared characteristic of ankylosing spondylitis blood.

In TCRdb, the 5' RACE reads were re-called with MiXCR into one record per CDR3 protein. The table has 650,000 to 800,000 distinct CDR3 sequences, roughly 19% seen once. These receptors' targets are unknown. Sequences were obtained from blood, either unsorted or a sorted T cell fraction (not recorded which). Source of these receptors: a male donor with ankylosing spondylitis.

The chain recombines TRBV12-3 or TRBV12-4 with TRBJ1-5, with TRBD1 matching 8 bases. The CDR3 length is 16 residues. Germline trimming cut 5 bases from V and 2 bases from J; bases unmatched to any gene: 8. This CDR3 is CASSPRTGKGNQPQHF. In DNA, the CDR3 is TGTGCCAGCAGTCCCCGGACAGGGAAGGGCAATCAGCCCCAGCATTTT.

Only a few counts were recorded for this clonotype. This chain joins TRBV12-3 or TRBV12-4 and TRBJ2-7; no firm D call. The CDR3 spans 12 residues. Trimming left V 6 bases short and J 4 bases short, with 10 bases between. Here the CDR3 DNA reads TGTGCCAGCAGCTCCACACAGTACGAGCAGTACTTC. The encoded protein is CASSSTQYEQYF.

This clonotype has a handful of counts. The chain recombines TRBV11-2 with TRBJ2-5; D perhaps matches TRBD1 (6 bases). Trimming took off 8 bases at V and 1 base at J, with 8 bases between the two ends. In germline, CDR1 is SGHAT, CDR2 FQNNGV. This CDR3 has 12 residues. The CDR3 loop is CASLTGQETQYF. The CDR3 DNA reads TGTGCCAGCTTGACAGGCCAAGAGACCCAGTACTTC.

This clonotype was seen more than once but under ten times. The rearrangement links TRBV7-8 to TRBJ1-1; possible D gene TRBD1, 5 bases. Germline loops: CDR1 SGHVS, CDR2 FQNEAQ. This CDR3 has 12 residues. V gave up 4 bases and J gave up 8 bases, with 11 bases separating them. This CDR3 reads CASSWGGYEAFF. In DNA, the CDR3 is TGTGCCAGCAGCTGGGGGGGGTACGAAGCTTTCTTT.

This clonotype was seen a handful of times. The rearrangement uses TRBV6-2 or TRBV6-3 and TRBJ1-2, with unresolved D. The CDR3 is 13 residues long. Germline V gene lookup returns CDR1 MNHEY and CDR2 SVGEGT. V gave up 7 bases and J gave up 3 bases, with 12 bases separating them. The chain's CDR3 is CASTTGGYYGYTF. Written as DNA, the CDR3 is TGTGCCAGCACTACCGGCGGATACTATGGCTACACCTTC.

This clonotype was seen more than once but under ten times. This rearrangement joins TRBV29-1 to TRBJ1-1; 9 nucleotides align to TRBD1. Unmatched junction bases numbered 4, after V lost 2 bases and J lost 0 bases. Germline V gene data show CDR1 as SQVTM and CDR2 as ANQGSEA. The CDR3 contains 15 residues. CDR3 sequence: CSVERTGGMNTEAFF. Written as DNA, the CDR3 is TGCAGCGTTGAACGAACAGGGGGCATGAACACTGAAGCTTTCTTT.

This clonotype was seen more than once but under ten times. This chain connects TRBV5-5 to TRBJ1-1; D unclear. Germline V CDR1 and CDR2: SGHKS, YYEKEE (reference sequence). The CDR3 loop spans 16 amino acids. Between the trimmed V and J ends, which lost 6 bases and 4 bases, there was a span of 22 bases. As DNA, the CDR3 is TGTGCCAGCACCTTTGGTCCCGCCGTGTCCCTCACTGAAGCTTTCTTT. It yields the protein CASTFGPAVSLTEAFF.

This clonotype came up a few times. V usage is TRBV6-1 and J usage is TRBJ1-2; the match to TRBD1 covers 7 bases. CDR3 length: 14 residues. V gave up 1 base and J gave up 4 bases; unmatched junction bases: 3. Germline CDR1 and CDR2: MNHNS and SASEGT. The CDR3 reads CASSEVWDSYGYTF. CDR3 coding DNA: TGTGCCAGCAGTGAAGTTTGGGACAGCTATGGCTACACCTTC.

The chain is built from TRBV20-1 and TRBJ2-3; 10 bases align to TRBD2. Looked up from germline, CDR1 is DFQATT and CDR2 is SNEGSKA (reference sequence). The length of the CDR3 is 14 residues. V shed 5 bases, J shed 4 bases, and the junction held 6 bases outside the gene matches. The CDR3 loop reads CSAPAGGPSDTQYF. The CDR3 nucleotides are TGCAGTGCTCCAGCGGGAGGGCCCTCAGATACGCAGTATTTT.

The sample holds a few counts of this clonotype. The chain recombines TRBV4-1 with TRBJ1-1, with unresolved D. Germline V CDR1 and CDR2: MGHRA, YSYEKL. V was clipped by 0 bases and J by 7 bases, with 9 bases between them. This CDR3 has 13 amino acids. The CDR3 sequence: CASSQDRGSEAFF. CDR3 sequence (DNA): TGCGCCAGCAGCCAAGATCGAGGAAGTGAAGCTTTCTTT.

The CDR3 reads CASSPRTGGRPNYGYTF. CDR3 coding DNA: TGTGCCAGCAGCCCACGGACAGGGGGCCGGCCTAACTATGGCTACACCTTC. The V and J genes are TRBV5-5 and TRBJ1-2; TRBD1 matches 11 bases. CDR1 is SGHKS, CDR2 YYEKEE, per germline (reference sequence). The V segment lost 4 bases and the J segment 0 bases; nucleotides outside the gene matches: 8. The CDR3 has 17 amino acids.

This clonotype was counted only a few times. V is TRBV28 and J is TRBJ2-7; perhaps TRBD1 as D (5 bases). Between the trimmed V and J ends, which lost 3 bases and 0 bases, there was a span of 9 bases. This CDR3 comprises 14 residues. Germline V gene data show CDR1 as MDHEN and CDR2 as SYDVKM. CDR3 protein: CASSLDTSSYEQYF. The CDR3 DNA reads as TGTGCCAGCAGTTTGGACACGAGCTCCTACGAGCAGTACTTC. Filled out from reference TRBV28 and TRBJ2-7, the complete variable domain reads DVKVTQSSRYLVKRTGEKVFLECVQDMDHENMFWYRQDPGLGLRLIYFSYDVKMKEKGDIPEGYSVSREKKERFSLILESASTNQTSMYLCASSLDTSSYEQYFGPGTRLTVT.

The chain carries TRBV5-1 and TRBJ2-3; TRBD2 matches 11 bases. CDR1 is SGHRS and CDR2 is YFSETQ in the germline V gene. The CDR3 runs to 17 residues. Germline trimming cut 3 bases from V and 6 bases from J; bases unmatched to any gene: 12. The CDR3 is CASSYPSSGGVADTQYF. The CDR3 coding sequence is TGCGCCAGCAGCTACCCGAGTAGCGGGGGGGTGGCGGATACGCAGTATTTT. Complete variable domain (other parts from reference TRBV5-1 and TRBJ2-3): KAGVTQTPRYLIKTRGQQVTLSCSPISGHRSVSWYQQTPGQGLQFLFEYFSETQRNKGNFPGRFSGRQFSNSRSEMNVSTLELGDSALYLCASSYPSSGGVADTQYFGPGTRLTVL.

The chain couples TRBV7-9 to TRBJ1-5; TRBD1 matches at 7 bases. The CDR3 covers 16 residues. V lost 2 bases and J lost 3; bases outside the gene matches: 7. The germline V gene has CDR1 SEHNR and CDR2 FQNEAQ (reference sequence). CDR3 protein: CASSLMKGAFNQPQHF. The DNA of the CDR3 is TGTGCCAGCAGCTTAATGAAGGGGGCCTTCAATCAGCCCCAGCATTTT.

This clonotype was observed many times. The chain combines TRBV12-3 or TRBV12-4 with TRBJ2-3, with D unresolved. This CDR3 is 12 amino acids long. Trimming left V 4 bases short and J 2 bases short, with 4 bases between. CDR3 residues: CASSWTTDTQYF. The CDR3 coding sequence is TGTGCCAGCAGTTGGACCACAGATACGCAGTATTTT.

The CDR3 nucleotides read TGCGCCAGCAGCCAGTCGAGCCAAGGGCAGTTCTTC. Its translation: CASSQSSQGQFF. V is TRBV4-1 and J is TRBJ2-1; D not resolved. The germline gives CDR1 MGHRA, CDR2 YSYEKL. V lost 3 bases and J 12 bases, leaving 12 bases between the germline ends. The length of the CDR3 is 12 residues.

This clonotype was picked up many times. The V gene is TRBV20-1, the J gene TRBJ2-5; tentatively, D is TRBD1 (6 bases). V gave up 6 bases and J gave up 1 base, with 9 bases separating them. The CDR3 loop spans 12 amino acids. Germline CDR1 reads DFQATT; CDR2 reads SNEGSKA (reference sequence). CDR3 DNA sequence: TGCAGTGCAACAGGGTCCCAAGAGACCCAGTACTTC. Its protein product is CSATGSQETQYF.

The genes are TRBV5-5 and TRBJ1-5; tentative D call: TRBD1 (6 bases). This CDR3 region has 14 residues. V dropped 0 bases and J dropped 5 bases, with 9 bases sitting between them. Germline values: CDR1 SGHKS, CDR2 YYEKEE (reference sequence). The CDR3 here is CASSLDRADQPQHF. CDR3 in DNA: TGTGCCAGCAGCTTGGACAGGGCGGATCAGCCCCAGCATTTT. Full variable domain (rest looked up from reference TRBV5-5 and TRBJ1-5): DAGVTQSPTHLIKTRGQQVTLRCSPISGHKSVSWYQQVLGQGPQFIFQYYEKEERGRGNFPDRFSARQFPNYSSELNVNALLLGDSALYLCASSLDRADQPQHFGDGTRLSIL.

This clonotype was seen a handful of times. The rearrangement joins TRBV5-1 to TRBJ1-1, with D possibly being TRBD1 (6 bases). CDR1 and CDR2 from the germline V gene are SGHRS and YFSETQ. Trimming shortened V by 4 bases and J by 4 bases, and 14 bases separated the two germline ends. The CDR3 is 14 residues long. CDR3 protein: CASSPGVRGTEAFF. The CDR3 DNA sequence: TGCGCCAGCAGCCCAGGGGTGCGGGGCACTGAAGCTTTCTTT.

This clonotype appeared many times. The V call is TRBV12-3 or TRBV12-4, the J call TRBJ2-5, with 7 bases fitting TRBD2. V shed 2 bases and J 6 bases; nucleotides not matched to a gene: 9. CDR3 length: 15 residues. The DNA for the CDR3 is TGTGCCAGCAGTTTAAGCGGGGTAGCTAAAAAGACCCAGTACTTC. It encodes CASSLSGVAKKTQYF.